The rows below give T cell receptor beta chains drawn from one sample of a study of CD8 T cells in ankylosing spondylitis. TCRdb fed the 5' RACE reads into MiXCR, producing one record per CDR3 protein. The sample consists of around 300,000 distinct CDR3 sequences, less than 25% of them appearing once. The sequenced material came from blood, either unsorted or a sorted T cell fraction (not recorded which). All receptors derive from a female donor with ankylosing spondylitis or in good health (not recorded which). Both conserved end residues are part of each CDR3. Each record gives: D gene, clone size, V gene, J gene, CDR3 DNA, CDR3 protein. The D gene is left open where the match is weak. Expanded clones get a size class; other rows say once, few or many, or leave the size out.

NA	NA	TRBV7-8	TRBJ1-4	TGTGCCAGCAGCTCCAGCGGAGGAGAAAAACTGTTTTTT	CASSSSGGEKLFF
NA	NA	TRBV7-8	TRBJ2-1	TGTGCCAGCAGCCCTAGGAGAGTGGCGGGTGAGCAGTTCTTC	CASSPRRVAGEQFF
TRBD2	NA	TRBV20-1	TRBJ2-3	TGCAGTGCGCATACTAGCGGTTTGGATACGCAGTATTTT	CSAHTSGLDTQYF
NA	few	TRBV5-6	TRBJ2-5	TGTGCCAGCAGCTTGGTGTCGGGGACCCAGTACTTC	CASSLVSGTQYF
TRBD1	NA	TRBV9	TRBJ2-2	TGTGCCAGCAGCGTTCGACAGGGGGCCGGGGAGCTGCTTTTT	CASSVRQGAGELLF
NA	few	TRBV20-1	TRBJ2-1	TGCAGTGCTCGGGAATTCTACAATGAGCAGTTCTTC	CSAREFYNEQFF
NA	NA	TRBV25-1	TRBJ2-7	TGTGCCAGCAGTGAGCCAGGGTACGAGCAGTACTTC	CASSEPGYEQYF
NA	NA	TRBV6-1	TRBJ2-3	TGTGCCAGCAGTGCCGTGGGACTTGGCACAGATACGCAGTATTTT	CASSAVGLGTDTQYF
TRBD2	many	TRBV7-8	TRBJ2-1	TGTGCCAGCAGCTTAGATCTGACTAGCGGCAATGAGCAGTTCTTC	CASSLDLTSGNEQFF
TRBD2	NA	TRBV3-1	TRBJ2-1	TGTGCCAGCAGCCCCACAAGCGGGAGCTGGAATGAGCAGTTCTTC	CASSPTSGSWNEQFF
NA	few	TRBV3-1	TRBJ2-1	TGTGCCAGCAGCCGATGGGGGCGCGGGCAATCCTACAATGAGCAGTTCTTC	CASSRWGRGQSYNEQFF
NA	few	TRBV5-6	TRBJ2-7	TGTGCCAGCAGCTTGCTCCCGGGTGGTGTGCCCTACGAGCAGTACTTC	CASSLLPGGVPYEQYF
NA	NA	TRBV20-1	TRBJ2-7	TGCAGTGCTCCCAGTAGCCAGGGTATATCCTACGAGCAGTACTTC	CSAPSSQGISYEQYF
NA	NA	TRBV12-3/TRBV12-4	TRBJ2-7	TGTGCCAGCAGTTCGGGACTGCCTTCCTACGAGCAGTACTTC	CASSSGLPSYEQYF